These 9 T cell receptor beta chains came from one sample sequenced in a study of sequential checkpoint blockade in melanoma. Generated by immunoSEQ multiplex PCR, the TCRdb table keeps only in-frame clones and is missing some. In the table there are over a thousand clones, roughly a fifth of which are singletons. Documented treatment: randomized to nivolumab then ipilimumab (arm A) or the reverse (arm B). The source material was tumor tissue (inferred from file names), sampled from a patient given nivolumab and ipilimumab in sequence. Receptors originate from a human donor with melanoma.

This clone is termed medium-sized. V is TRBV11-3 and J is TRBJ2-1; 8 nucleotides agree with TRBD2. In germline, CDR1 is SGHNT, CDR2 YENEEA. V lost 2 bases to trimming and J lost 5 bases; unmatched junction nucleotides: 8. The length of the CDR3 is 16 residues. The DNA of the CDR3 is TGTGCCAGCAGCTTACCTTTTAGCGGGGTTCACAATGAGCAGTTCTTC. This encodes CASSLPFSGVHNEQFF.

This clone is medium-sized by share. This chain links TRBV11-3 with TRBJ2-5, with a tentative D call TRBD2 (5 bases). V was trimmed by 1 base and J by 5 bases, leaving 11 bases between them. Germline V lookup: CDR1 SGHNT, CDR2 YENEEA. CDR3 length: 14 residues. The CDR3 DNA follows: TGTGCCAGCAGCTTAGTCCGGGAAGTGGAGACCCAGTACTTC. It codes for CASSLVREVETQYF.

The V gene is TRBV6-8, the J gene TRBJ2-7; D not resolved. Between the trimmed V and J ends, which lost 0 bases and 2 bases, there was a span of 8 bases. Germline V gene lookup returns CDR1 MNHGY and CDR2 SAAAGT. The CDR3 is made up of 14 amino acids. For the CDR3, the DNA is TGTGCCAGCAGTTACTCCAGCGAGACCTACGAGCAGTACTTC. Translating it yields CASSYSSETYEQYF.

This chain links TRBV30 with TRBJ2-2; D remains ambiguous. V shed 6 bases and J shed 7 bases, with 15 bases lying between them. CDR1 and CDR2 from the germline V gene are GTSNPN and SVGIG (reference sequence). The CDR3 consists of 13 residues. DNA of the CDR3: TGTGCCTGTGGGCTTCTTTTGGACGGGGAGCTGTTTTTT. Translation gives CACGLLLDGELFF.

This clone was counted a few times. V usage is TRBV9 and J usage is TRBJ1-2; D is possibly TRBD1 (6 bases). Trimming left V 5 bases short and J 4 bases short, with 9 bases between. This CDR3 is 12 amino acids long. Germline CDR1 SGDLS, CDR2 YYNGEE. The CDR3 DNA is TGTGCCAGCAGTGTGGACAGCTATGGCTACACCTTC. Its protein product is CASSVDSYGYTF.

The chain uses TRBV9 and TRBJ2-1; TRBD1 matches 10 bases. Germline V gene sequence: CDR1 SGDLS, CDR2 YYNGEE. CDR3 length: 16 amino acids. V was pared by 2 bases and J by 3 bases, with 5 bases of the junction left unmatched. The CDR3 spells CASSVWGQGHYNEQFF. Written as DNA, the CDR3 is TGTGCCAGCAGCGTTTGGGGACAGGGGCACTACAATGAGCAGTTCTTC. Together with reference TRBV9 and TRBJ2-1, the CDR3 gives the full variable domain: DSGVTQTPKHLITATGQRVTLRCSPRSGDLSVYWYQQSLDQGLQFLIQYYNGEERAKGNILERFSAQQFPDLHSELNLSSLELGDSALYFCASSVWGQGHYNEQFFGPGTRLTVL.

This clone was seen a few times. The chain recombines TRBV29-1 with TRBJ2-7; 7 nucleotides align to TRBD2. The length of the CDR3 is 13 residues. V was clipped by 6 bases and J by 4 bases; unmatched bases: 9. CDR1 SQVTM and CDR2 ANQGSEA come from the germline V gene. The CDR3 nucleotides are TGCAGCGTGATCCGGTGGGAGGGGTACGAGCAGTACTTC. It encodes CSVIRWEGYEQYF.

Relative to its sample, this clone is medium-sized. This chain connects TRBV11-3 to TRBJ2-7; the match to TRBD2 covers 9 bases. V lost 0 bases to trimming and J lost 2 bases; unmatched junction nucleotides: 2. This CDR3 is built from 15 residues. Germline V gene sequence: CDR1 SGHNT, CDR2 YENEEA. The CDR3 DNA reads TGTGCCAGCAGCTTAGACGCGGGAGGGCCCTACGAGCAGTACTTC. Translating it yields CASSLDAGGPYEQYF.

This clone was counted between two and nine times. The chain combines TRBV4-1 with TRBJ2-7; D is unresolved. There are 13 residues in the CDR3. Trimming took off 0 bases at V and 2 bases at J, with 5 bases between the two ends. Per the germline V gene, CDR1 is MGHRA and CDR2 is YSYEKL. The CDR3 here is CASSQDLPYEQYF. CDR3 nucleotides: TGCGCCAGCAGCCAAGACCTCCCCTACGAGCAGTACTTC.